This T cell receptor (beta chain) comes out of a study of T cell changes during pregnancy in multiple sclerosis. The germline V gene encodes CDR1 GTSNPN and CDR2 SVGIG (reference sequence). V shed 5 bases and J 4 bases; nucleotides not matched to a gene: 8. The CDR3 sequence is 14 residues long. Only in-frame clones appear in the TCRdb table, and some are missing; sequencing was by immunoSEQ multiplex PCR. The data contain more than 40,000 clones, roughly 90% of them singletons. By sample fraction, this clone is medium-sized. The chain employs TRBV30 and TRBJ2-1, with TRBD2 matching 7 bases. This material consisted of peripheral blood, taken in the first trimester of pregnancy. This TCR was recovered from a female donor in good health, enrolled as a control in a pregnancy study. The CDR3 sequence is CAWGPREPYNEQFF. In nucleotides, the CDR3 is TGTGCCTGGGGCCCGCGGGAGCCGTACAATGAGCAGTTCTTC.